What follows are 27 T cell receptor beta chains derived from one specimen sequenced in a study of blood T cell repertoires in COVID-19. Libraries were prepared by immunoSEQ multiplex PCR; TCRdb keeps only in-frame clonotypes and omits some of them. The sample has just over 80,000 clones; around 88% are singletons. The specimen sequenced was PBMCs or T cells enriched from blood (not recorded which). The receptors were gathered from a woman in her 50s with acute COVID-19.

This chain connects TRBV5-4 to TRBJ2-2; 7 nucleotides align to TRBD2. Losses at the gene ends were 4 bases for V and 1 base for J; bases not matched to a gene: 7. The CDR3 is made up of 16 amino acids. The germline CDR1 and CDR2 sequences are SGHNT and YYREEE (reference sequence). CDR3 amino acids: CASSIPGTMNTGELFF. The CDR3 DNA is TGTGCCAGCAGCATACCAGGGACTATGAACACCGGGGAGCTGTTTTTT.

The V and J genes are TRBV11-3 and TRBJ2-4, with D maybe TRBD1 (6 bases). In germline, CDR1 is SGHNT, CDR2 YENEEA. The V gene lost 4 bases and the J gene lost 4 bases, with 11 bases spanning the gap. This CDR3 has 14 residues. The CDR3 nucleotides are TGTGCCAGCAGCTCCCGGGACACAAAAAACATTCAGTACTTC. Translated: CASSSRDTKNIQYF.

CDR3 amino acids: CASSETVNYGYTF. CDR3 DNA sequence: TGTGCCAGCAGTGAGACAGTAAACTATGGCTACACCTTC. The V and J genes are TRBV4-2 and TRBJ1-2; a possible D gene is TRBD1 (5 bases). The V gene lost 6 bases and the J gene lost 2 bases, with 10 bases spanning the gap. The CDR3 sequence is 13 residues long. CDR1 LGHNA and CDR2 YNFKEQ come from the germline V gene.

The rearrangement uses TRBV6-1 and TRBJ2-5, with 7 bases aligning to TRBD1. The CDR3 has 14 residues. The V gene end was trimmed by 3 bases and the J gene end by 4 bases; junction bases not matched to a gene: 5. Germline V gene data show CDR1 as MNHNS and CDR2 as SASEGT. For the CDR3, the DNA is TGTGCCAGCAGTGACAGGGGGATCCGAGAGACCCAGTACTTC. Translation gives CASSDRGIRETQYF.

V and J are TRBV27 and TRBJ1-2; D unclear. The germline V gene has CDR1 MNHEY and CDR2 SMNVEV (reference sequence). V was cut by 5 bases and J by 0 bases, with 16 bases left in between. The CDR3 runs 16 residues. The CDR3 nucleotides are TGTGCCAGCAGTGGAGAGGGAGGCTCAGCTAACTATGGCTACACCTTC. Its protein is CASSGEGGSANYGYTF.

This chain connects TRBV11-2 to TRBJ1-3; D possibly corresponds to TRBD1 (5 bases). Germline loops: CDR1 SGHAT, CDR2 FQNNGV. This CDR3 spans 14 amino acids. V lost 2 bases to trimming and J lost 2 bases, with 7 bases between them. CDR3 in DNA: TGTGCCAGCAGCTTACCGACAGCTGGAAACACCATATATTTT. It encodes CASSLPTAGNTIYF. Complete variable domain (other parts from reference TRBV11-2 and TRBJ1-3): EAGVAQSPRYKIIEKRQSVAFWCNPISGHATLYWYQQILGQGPKLLIQFQNNGVVDDSQLPKDRFSAERLKGVDSTLKIQPAKLEDSAVYLCASSLPTAGNTIYFGEGSWLTVV.

The CDR3 sequence: CASSLAPGQSSYEQYF. In DNA form, the CDR3 reads TGCGCCAGCAGCTTGGCCCCGGGACAGAGCTCCTACGAGCAGTACTTC. The chain uses TRBV5-1 and TRBJ2-7; 7 bases are shared with TRBD1. This CDR3 contains 16 residues. The ends lost 0 bases at V and 0 bases at J; junction bases unmatched: 6. Germline lookup yields CDR1 SGHRS and CDR2 YFSETQ.

A single count supports this clone. CDR3 residues: CASSDRGGSDTQYF. The CDR3 region has the DNA TGTGCCAGCAGTGACAGGGGCGGCTCAGATACGCAGTATTTT. The chain carries TRBV6-4 and TRBJ2-3; perhaps TRBD1 as D (5 bases). The ends were cut back, 2 bases at V and 4 bases at J, with 10 bases in the middle. This CDR3 spans 14 amino acids. Germline V CDR1 and CDR2: MRHNA, SNTAGT.

The chain links TRBV7-2 to TRBJ2-1; TRBD2 aligns across 7 bases. CDR1 is SGHTA, CDR2 FQGNSA, per germline. CDR3 size: 17 residues. Trimming took 5 bases from V and 1 from J; bases not matched to a gene: 11. CDR3 residues: CASSTYNVGGSYNEQFF. In nucleotides, the CDR3 is TGTGCCAGCAGCACGTACAACGTGGGAGGGTCCTACAATGAGCAGTTCTTC.

The V call is TRBV3-1 (or the pseudogene TRBV3-2), the J call TRBJ2-1; 8 nucleotides align to TRBD2. Germline CDR1 and CDR2: LGHDT and YNNKEL (reference sequence). This CDR3 spans 16 amino acids. V lost 0 bases, J lost 6 bases, and 7 bases stayed unmatched. The CDR3 protein is CASSQDSSGRANEQFF. The CDR3 coding sequence is TGTGCCAGCAGCCAAGATTCCAGCGGGAGAGCCAATGAGCAGTTCTTC.

The V and J genes are TRBV27 and TRBJ2-7; 9 bases align to TRBD2. The CDR3 is made up of 16 amino acids. The germline V gene has CDR1 MNHEY and CDR2 SMNVEV (reference sequence). The junction had 4 bases not matched to a gene; V was cut back by 1 base and J by 0 bases. The CDR3 here is CASSLYASGDSYEQYF. The CDR3, as DNA: TGTGCCAGCAGTTTATACGCTAGCGGGGACTCCTACGAGCAGTACTTC.

In its sample, this clone was seen once. The genes are TRBV7-3 and TRBJ2-5; the D gene is possibly TRBD2 (5 bases). Per the germline V gene, CDR1 is SGHTA and CDR2 is FQGTGA. The CDR3 runs 15 residues. V was trimmed by 5 bases and J by 5 bases, leaving 18 bases between them. The CDR3 DNA sequence: TGTGCCAGCAGCGCCCGAGCCGGGGTCCGGGAGACCCAGTACTTC. As protein: CASSARAGVRETQYF.

The chain couples TRBV4-2 to TRBJ1-1; no clear D gene. Germline V gene sequence: CDR1 LGHNA, CDR2 YNFKEQ. V lost 1 base and J lost 10, with 16 bases in between. This CDR3 comprises 14 residues. Written as DNA, the CDR3 is TGTGCCAGCAGCCAAGGCCGCGGGGATTTTGGAGCTTTCTTT. This gives the protein CASSQGRGDFGAFF.

Comments on this clone: One end of the junction varies from germline; a read error may be responsible. The chain couples TRBV25-1 to TRBJ2-5; D is unclear. The germline CDR1 and CDR2 sequences are MGHDK and SYGVNS. CDR3 length: 13 amino acids. As DNA, the CDR3 is TGTGCCAGCAGTGAACCGAACCAGGAGACCCAGTACTTC. Its protein is CASSEPNQETQYF.

CDR3 protein: CASSLLGGPNYGYTF. In DNA, the CDR3 is TGTGCCAGCAGTCTTTTAGGGGGCCCAAACTATGGCTACACCTTC. The chain employs TRBV2 and TRBJ1-2; 7 nucleotides agree with TRBD1. The CDR3 is made up of 15 amino acids. From germline, CDR1 is SNHLY and CDR2 FYNNEI. Trimming cost V 5 bases and J 2 bases; bases outside gene matches: 8.

This chain uses TRBV14 with TRBJ1-2; tentatively, D is TRBD1 (5 bases). The CDR3 runs 13 residues. The germline V gene has CDR1 SGHDN and CDR2 FVKESK. V was cut by 3 bases and J by 2 bases, with 7 bases left in between. CDR3 bases: TGTGCCAGCAGCCAGGGGCAGAACTATGGCTACACCTTC. It is translated as CASSQGQNYGYTF.

V and J are TRBV19 and TRBJ2-7; tentative D call: TRBD2 (5 bases). V lost 2 bases, J lost 0 bases, and 14 bases lay in between. Germline V gene sequence: CDR1 LNHDA, CDR2 SQIVND (reference sequence). CDR3 size: 16 residues. CDR3 nucleotides: TGTGCCAGTAGTATAACTGCGGCCGGGAACTCCTACGAGCAGTACTTC. This translates into CASSITAAGNSYEQYF.

The rearrangement uses TRBV18 and TRBJ2-4; no definite D call. This CDR3 is built from 15 residues. Trimming left V 0 bases short and J 9 bases short, with 15 bases between. The V gene's germline CDR1 is KGHSH and CDR2 LQKENI. CDR3 nucleotides: TGTGCCAGCTCACCACCTGTGACACACGGCTTCATTCAGTACTTC. The encoded protein is CASSPPVTHGFIQYF.

This chain uses TRBV5-1 with TRBJ2-5; a weak D match, TRBD2 (6 bases). In germline, CDR1 is SGHRS, CDR2 YFSETQ. V shed 0 bases and J shed 5 bases, with 20 bases lying between them. This CDR3 is built from 17 residues. This CDR3 is CASSLDIGGSLGETQYF. DNA of the CDR3: TGCGCCAGCAGCTTGGACATTGGGGGGTCCCTAGGGGAGACCCAGTACTTC. Full variable domain (missing parts from reference TRBV5-1 and TRBJ2-5): KAGVTQTPRYLIKTRGQQVTLSCSPISGHRSVSWYQQTPGQGLQFLFEYFSETQRNKGNFPGRFSGRQFSNSRSEMNVSTLELGDSALYLCASSLDIGGSLGETQYFGPGTRLLVL.

This sequence joins TRBV27 and TRBJ1-2; possible D gene TRBD1, 5 bases. Germline loops: CDR1 MNHEY, CDR2 SMNVEV (reference sequence). V was clipped by 8 bases and J by 4 bases, with 14 bases between them. The length of the CDR3 is 13 residues. The CDR3 DNA sequence: TGTGCCAGCCCAGGGATCTCAAGCTATGGCTACACCTTC. It codes for CASPGISSYGYTF.

The chain links TRBV11-3 to TRBJ2-1, with D possibly being TRBD1 (6 bases). V dropped 4 bases and J dropped 10 bases, with 8 bases sitting between them. CDR1 and CDR2 (germline): SGHNT, YENEEA. The CDR3 has 11 amino acids. CDR3 amino acids: CASSSTGEQFF. CDR3 in DNA: TGTGCCAGCAGCTCAACAGGGGAGCAGTTCTTC.

V usage is TRBV2 and J usage is TRBJ2-7, with 7 bases matching TRBD1. CDR3 length: 14 amino acids. Germline lookup yields CDR1 SNHLY and CDR2 FYNNEI. The ends lost 7 bases at V and 3 bases at J; junction bases unmatched: 9. CDR3 region: CASTLGTGDYEQYF. The CDR3 DNA is TGTGCCAGCACCCTGGGTACAGGGGACTACGAGCAGTACTTC.

The V call is TRBV19, the J call TRBJ2-1; D is possibly TRBD1 (5 bases). The V end was cut by 5 bases, the J end by 0 bases, with 17 bases between. CDR1 is LNHDA, CDR2 SQIVND, per germline (reference sequence). The CDR3 length is 17 residues. CDR3 DNA: TGTGCCAGTAGTGAGAGAGGCCAGGGCAGCTCCTACAATGAGCAGTTCTTC. Its protein is CASSERGQGSSYNEQFF.

CDR3 bases: TGTGCCAGCAAGAAGGACAGGGGACAAGAGACCCAGTACTTC. It translates to CASKKDRGQETQYF. The chain carries TRBV6-5 and TRBJ2-5; 9 bases match TRBD1. The ends lost 7 bases at V and 2 bases at J; junction bases unmatched: 5. CDR1 MNHEY and CDR2 SVGAGI come from the germline V gene. The CDR3 has 14 residues.

CDR3 in DNA: TGTGCCAGCAGCCCGGGGTTCTCCCAAGCTTTCTTT. As protein: CASSPGFSQAFF. This sequence joins TRBV2 and TRBJ1-1; D gene uncertain. The CDR3 totals 12 residues. The germline gives CDR1 SNHLY, CDR2 FYNNEI. With 6 bases removed from V and 9 bases from J, the gap between germline ends came to 14 bases.

This chain uses TRBV18 with TRBJ1-1, with no clear D. This CDR3 is built from 14 residues. Germline V lookup: CDR1 KGHSH, CDR2 LQKENI. V dropped 6 bases and J dropped 6 bases, with 17 bases sitting between them. As DNA, the CDR3 is TGTGCCAGCTCTCCCGATCTTATGTCGGCTGAAGCTTTCTTT. Its translation: CASSPDLMSAEAFF.

The rearrangement joins TRBV9 to TRBJ2-5; 10 nucleotides agree with TRBD2. The ends lost 0 bases at V and 2 bases at J; junction bases unmatched: 4. This CDR3 comprises 16 residues. CDR1 and CDR2 from the germline V gene are SGDLS and YYNGEE. The CDR3: CASSVGGLAVQETQYF. The CDR3 DNA reads TGTGCCAGCAGCGTAGGAGGACTAGCGGTGCAAGAGACCCAGTACTTC.